This TCR beta chain emerged from a study of cytomegalovirus exposure and HLA in healthy donors. Across the whole study: In terms of ancestry, the Caucasian-associated cluster contained 75% to 85% of the 300 to 400 genotyped donors.

Researchers ran the PCR with 60 Vbeta and 13 Jbeta primers. Sequenced by immunoSEQ multiplex PCR; TCRdb stores in-frame clones only, minus some. Listed are roughly 80,000 clones; approximately 5.7% falls within the top ten. Trimming cost V 2 bases and J 1 base, with 9 bases left between them. The germline V gene has CDR1 SGDLS and CDR2 YYNGEE. CDR3 length: 14 residues. Material: PBMCs. The receptor's source is a girl between 5 and 17 years old in good health and CMV-seropositive. This sequence joins TRBV9 and TRBJ1-1; D gene ambiguous. In DNA, the CDR3 is TGTGCCAGCAGCGTTCAAGTACAGAACACTGAAGCTTTCTTT. Translation: CASSVQVQNTEAFF.